What follows are 11 T cell receptor beta chains derived from one specimen sequenced in a study of OX40 agonist ivuxolimab in advanced cancers. Clones were sequenced by immunoSEQ multiplex PCR, and TCRdb holds only the in-frame ones, with some missing. The data contain tens of thousands of clones, 80% to 95% of them seen just once; the ten biggest clones take up over 0.6%. Sequences were derived from CD4+ or CD8+ T cells sorted from blood, sampled in a trial of the OX40 agonist ivuxolimab. The receptors originated from an adult with an advanced solid tumor such as melanoma, head and neck, liver or kidney cancer.

The sample holds one count of this clone. The chain links TRBV30 to TRBJ2-3; 12 bases agree with TRBD2. CDR1 is GTSNPN, CDR2 SVGIG, per germline (reference sequence). The length of the CDR3 is 16 residues. The J segment lost 2 bases and the V segment lost 1 base, leaving 4 bases of the junction unmatched. The CDR3 DNA is TGTGCCTGGAGTGCCGGGACTAGCGGGCCCACAGATACGCAGTATTTT. As protein: CAWSAGTSGPTDTQYF.

The rearrangement uses TRBV6-4 and TRBJ2-1; 9 bases agree with TRBD2. CDR1 is MRHNA, CDR2 SNTAGT, per germline. CDR3 length equals 15 residues. The ends lost 6 bases at V and 5 bases at J; junction bases unmatched: 8. DNA for the CDR3: TGTGCCAGCAGGATTATAGCGGGGGAAAACAATGAGCAGTTCTTC. Its protein product is CASRIIAGENNEQFF.

This clone was seen only once. The chain uses TRBV6-1 and TRBJ2-2; tentatively, D is TRBD1 (6 bases). Deletions cut 3 bases from V and 0 bases from J, with 11 bases between. Germline V gene sequence: CDR1 MNHNS, CDR2 SASEGT. CDR3 length equals 16 residues. The CDR3 DNA follows: TGTGCCAGCAGTGACCTCGGACAGTCGAACACCGGGGAGCTGTTTTTT. This encodes CASSDLGQSNTGELFF.

This clone was recorded only once. This sequence joins TRBV5-4 and TRBJ2-2; 8 nucleotides align to TRBD1. This CDR3 has 15 residues. Germline-derived CDR1 and CDR2 are SGHNT and YYREEE (reference sequence). V lost 4 bases, J lost 5 bases, and 7 bases stayed unmatched. The CDR3 DNA follows: TGTGCCAGCAGCCAAATAACAGGGGGTACCGGGGAGCTGTTTTTT. Translated, it gives CASSQITGGTGELFF.

The CDR3 here is CASYQTNSYEQYF. The CDR3 bases are TGTGCCAGCTACCAGACAAATTCCTACGAGCAGTACTTC. V is TRBV18 and J is TRBJ2-7; D ambiguous. Per germline, CDR1 KGHSH and CDR2 LQKENI. The CDR3 is made up of 13 amino acids. With 7 bases removed from V and 1 base from J, the gap between germline ends came to 11 bases. Complete variable domain (other parts from reference TRBV18 and TRBJ2-7): NAGVMQNPRHLVRRRGQEARLRCSPMKGHSHVYWYRQLPEEGLKFMVYLQKENIIDESGMPKERFSAEFPKEGPSILRIQQVVRGDSAAYFCASYQTNSYEQYFGPGTRLTVT.

The rearrangement joins TRBV30 to TRBJ2-7; D is uncertain. CDR3 size: 11 residues. V lost 1 base to trimming and J lost 12 bases, with 13 bases between them. CDR1 is GTSNPN and CDR2 is SVGIG in the germline V gene (reference sequence). CDR3 in amino acids: CAWSAGPGWYF. The CDR3 bases are TGTGCCTGGAGTGCCGGCCCTGGTTGGTACTTC.

This chain joins TRBV30 and TRBJ1-4; TRBD1 is a possible D gene (5 bases). V was clipped by 4 bases and J by 7 bases, with 16 bases between them. This CDR3 comprises 14 residues. Germline lookup yields CDR1 GTSNPN and CDR2 SVGIG (reference sequence). The CDR3 here is CAWTGGHRGEKLFF. CDR3 coding DNA: TGTGCCTGGACAGGAGGACACCGAGGTGAAAAACTGTTTTTT.

The rearrangement joins TRBV5-4 to TRBJ2-3, with D perhaps matching TRBD1 (6 bases). Trimming took 0 bases from V and 2 from J, leaving 7 bases between them. The CDR3 totals 14 residues. Germline V CDR1 and CDR2: SGHNT, YYREEE (reference sequence). CDR3 loop: CASSLGTATDTQYF. The CDR3 nucleotides are TGTGCCAGCAGCTTGGGGACAGCCACAGATACGCAGTATTTT.

V gene TRBV7-2 combines with J gene TRBJ2-1; 12 bases agree with TRBD2. Per the germline V gene, CDR1 is SGHTA and CDR2 is FQGNSA. The CDR3 is made up of 16 amino acids. Trimming at V came to 1 base and at J to 9 bases, leaving 7 bases not matched to a gene. CDR3 loop: CASSLEASGGAVEQFF. The CDR3 coding sequence is TGTGCCAGCAGCTTAGAAGCTAGCGGGGGGGCGGTTGAGCAGTTCTTC.

The sample holds a few counts of this clone. V usage is TRBV4-2 and J usage is TRBJ1-6; D unresolved. With 3 bases removed from V and 5 bases from J, the gap between germline ends came to 20 bases. This CDR3 is 18 amino acids long. Germline values: CDR1 LGHNA, CDR2 YNFKEQ. Here the CDR3 reads CASSQQSHPGRNNSPLHF. The CDR3 DNA follows: TGTGCCAGCAGCCAGCAGAGTCACCCGGGAAGGAATAATTCACCCCTCCACTTT.

The J gene is TRBJ1-2, the V gene TRBV9; TRBD1 matches 7 bases. Per germline, CDR1 SGDLS and CDR2 YYNGEE. Trimming removed 4 bases from V and 4 bases from J; junction bases left unmatched: 7. The CDR3 loop spans 14 amino acids. CDR3: CASSPPGQIYGYTF. CDR3 DNA: TGTGCCAGCAGCCCACCGGGACAGATCTATGGCTACACCTTC.